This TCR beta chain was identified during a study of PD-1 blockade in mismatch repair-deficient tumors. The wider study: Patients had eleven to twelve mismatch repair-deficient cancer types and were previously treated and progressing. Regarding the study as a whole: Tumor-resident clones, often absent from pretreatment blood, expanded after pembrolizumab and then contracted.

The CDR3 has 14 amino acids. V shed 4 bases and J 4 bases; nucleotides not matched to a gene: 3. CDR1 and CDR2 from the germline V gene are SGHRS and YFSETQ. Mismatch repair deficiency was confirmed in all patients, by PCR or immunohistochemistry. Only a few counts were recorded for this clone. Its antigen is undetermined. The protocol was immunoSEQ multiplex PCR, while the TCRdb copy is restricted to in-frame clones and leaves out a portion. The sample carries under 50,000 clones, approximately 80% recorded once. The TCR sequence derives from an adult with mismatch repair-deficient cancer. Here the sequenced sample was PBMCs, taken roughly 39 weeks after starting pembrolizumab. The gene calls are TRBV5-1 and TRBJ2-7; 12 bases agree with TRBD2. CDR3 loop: CASSLLAGGYEQYF. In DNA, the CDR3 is TGCGCCAGCAGCCTACTAGCGGGAGGTTACGAGCAGTACTTC.